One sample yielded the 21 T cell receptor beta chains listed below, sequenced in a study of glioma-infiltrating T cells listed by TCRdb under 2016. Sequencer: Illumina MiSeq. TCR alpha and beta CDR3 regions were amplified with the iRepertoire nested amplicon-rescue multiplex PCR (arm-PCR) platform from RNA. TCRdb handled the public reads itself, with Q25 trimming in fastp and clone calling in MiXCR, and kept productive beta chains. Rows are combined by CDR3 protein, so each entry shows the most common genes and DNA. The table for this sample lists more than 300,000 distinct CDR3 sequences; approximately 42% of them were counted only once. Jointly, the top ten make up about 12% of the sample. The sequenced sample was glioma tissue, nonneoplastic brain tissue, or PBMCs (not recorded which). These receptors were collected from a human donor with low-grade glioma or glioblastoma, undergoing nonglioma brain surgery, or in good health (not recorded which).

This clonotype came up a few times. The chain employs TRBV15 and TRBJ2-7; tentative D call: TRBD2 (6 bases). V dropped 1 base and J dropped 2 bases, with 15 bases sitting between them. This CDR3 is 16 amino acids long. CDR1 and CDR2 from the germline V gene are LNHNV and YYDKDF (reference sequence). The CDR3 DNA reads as TGTGCCACCAGCAGAGGGGCCCTCGGGGGTGCCTACGAGCAGTACTTC. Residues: CATSRGALGGAYEQYF. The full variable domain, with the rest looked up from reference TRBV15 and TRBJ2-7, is DAMVIQNPRYQVTQFGKPVTLSCSQTLNHNVMYWYQQKSSQAPKLLFHYYDKDFNNEADTPDNFQSRRPNTSFCFLDIRSPGLGDTAMYLCATSRGALGGAYEQYFGPGTRLTVT.

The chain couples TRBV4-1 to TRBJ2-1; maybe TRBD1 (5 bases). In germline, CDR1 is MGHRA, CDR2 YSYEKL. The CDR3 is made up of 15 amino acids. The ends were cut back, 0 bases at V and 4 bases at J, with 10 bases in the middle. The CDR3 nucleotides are TGCGCCAGCAGCCAAGATGGAAAGGGGTACAATGAGCAGTTCTTC. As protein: CASSQDGKGYNEQFF.

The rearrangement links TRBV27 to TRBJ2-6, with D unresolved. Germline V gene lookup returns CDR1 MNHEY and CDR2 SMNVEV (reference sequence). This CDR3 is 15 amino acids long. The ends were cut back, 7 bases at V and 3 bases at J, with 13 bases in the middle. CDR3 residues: CASKTMKGGANVLTF. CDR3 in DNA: TGTGCCAGCAAGACCATGAAGGGTGGGGCCAACGTCCTGACTTTC.

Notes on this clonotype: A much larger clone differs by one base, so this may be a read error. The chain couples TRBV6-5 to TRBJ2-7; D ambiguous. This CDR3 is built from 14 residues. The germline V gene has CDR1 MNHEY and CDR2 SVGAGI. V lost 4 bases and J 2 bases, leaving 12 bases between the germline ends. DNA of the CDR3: TGTGCCAGCAGTTTCAAAGGGCCCACCTACGAGCAGTACTTC. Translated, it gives CASSFKGPTYEQYF.

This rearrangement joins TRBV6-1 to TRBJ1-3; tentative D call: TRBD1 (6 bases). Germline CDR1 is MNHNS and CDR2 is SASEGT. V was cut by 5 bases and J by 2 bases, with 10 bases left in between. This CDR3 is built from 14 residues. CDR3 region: CASSLNRAGNTIYF. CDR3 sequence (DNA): TGTGCCAGCAGTTTGAACAGGGCTGGAAACACCATATATTTT.

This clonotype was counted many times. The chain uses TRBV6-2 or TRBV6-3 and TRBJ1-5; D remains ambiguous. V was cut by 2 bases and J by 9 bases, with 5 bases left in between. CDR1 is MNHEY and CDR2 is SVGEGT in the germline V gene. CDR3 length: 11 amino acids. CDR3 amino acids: CASSYPGPQHF. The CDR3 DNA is TGTGCCAGCAGTTACCCCGGGCCCCAGCATTTT.

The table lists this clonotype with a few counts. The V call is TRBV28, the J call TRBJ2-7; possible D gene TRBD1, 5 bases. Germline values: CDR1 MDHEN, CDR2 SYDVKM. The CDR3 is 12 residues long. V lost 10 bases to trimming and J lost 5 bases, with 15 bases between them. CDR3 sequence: CATQGREDEQYF. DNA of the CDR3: TGTGCCACCCAGGGAAGGGAAGACGAGCAGTACTTC.

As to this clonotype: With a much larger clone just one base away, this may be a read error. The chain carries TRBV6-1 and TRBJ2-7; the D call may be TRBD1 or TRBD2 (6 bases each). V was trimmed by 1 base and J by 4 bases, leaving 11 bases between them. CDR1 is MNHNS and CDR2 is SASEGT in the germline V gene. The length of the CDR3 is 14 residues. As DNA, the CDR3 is TGTGCCAGCAGTGAAGGACAGGCGGGGTACGAGCAGTACTTC. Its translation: CASSEGQAGYEQYF.

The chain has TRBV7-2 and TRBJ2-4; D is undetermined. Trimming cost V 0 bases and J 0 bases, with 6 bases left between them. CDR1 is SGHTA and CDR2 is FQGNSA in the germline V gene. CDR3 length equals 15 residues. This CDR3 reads CASSLAVLAKNIQYF. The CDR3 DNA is TGTGCCAGCAGCTTAGCGGTCCTAGCCAAAAACATTCAGTACTTC. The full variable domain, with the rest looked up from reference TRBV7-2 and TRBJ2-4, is GAGVSQSPSNKVTEKGKDVELRCDPISGHTALYWYRQSLGQGLEFLIYFQGNSAPDKSGLPSDRFSAERTGGSVSTLTIQRTQQEDSAVYLCASSLAVLAKNIQYFGAGTRLSVL.

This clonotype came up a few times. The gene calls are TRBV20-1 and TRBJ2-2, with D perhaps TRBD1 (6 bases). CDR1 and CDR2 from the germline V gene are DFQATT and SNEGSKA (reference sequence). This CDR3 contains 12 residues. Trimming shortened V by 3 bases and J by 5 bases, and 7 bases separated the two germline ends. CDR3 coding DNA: TGCAGTGCTAGCAGGGGAACCGGGGAGCTGTTTTTT. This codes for CSASRGTGELFF.

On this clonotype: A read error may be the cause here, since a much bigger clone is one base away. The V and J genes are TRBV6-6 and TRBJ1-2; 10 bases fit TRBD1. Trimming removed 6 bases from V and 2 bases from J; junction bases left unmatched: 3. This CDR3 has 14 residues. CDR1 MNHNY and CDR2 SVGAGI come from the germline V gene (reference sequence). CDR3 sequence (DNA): TGTGCCAGCAGCCGGGGACAGGGGAACTATGGCTACACCTTC. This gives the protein CASSRGQGNYGYTF.

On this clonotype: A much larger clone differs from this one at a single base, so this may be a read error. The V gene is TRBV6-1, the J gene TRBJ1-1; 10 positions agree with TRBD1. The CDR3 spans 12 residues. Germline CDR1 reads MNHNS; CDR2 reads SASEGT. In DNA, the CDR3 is TGTGCCGCCGGACAGGGGGGCACTAAAGCTTTCTTT. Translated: CAAGQGGTKAFF.

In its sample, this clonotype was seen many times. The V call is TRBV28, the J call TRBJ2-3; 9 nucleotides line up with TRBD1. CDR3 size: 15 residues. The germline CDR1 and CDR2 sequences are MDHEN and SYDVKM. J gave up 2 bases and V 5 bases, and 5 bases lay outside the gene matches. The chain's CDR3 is CASSLGTGHTDTQYF. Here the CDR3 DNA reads TGTGCCAGCAGTCTCGGGACAGGGCACACAGATACGCAGTATTTT.

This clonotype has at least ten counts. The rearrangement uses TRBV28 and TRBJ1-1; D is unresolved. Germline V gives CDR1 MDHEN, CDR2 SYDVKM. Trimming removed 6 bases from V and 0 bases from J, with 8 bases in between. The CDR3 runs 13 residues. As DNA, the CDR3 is TGTGCCAGCAGGGGGTCGTTGAACACTGAAGCTTTCTTT. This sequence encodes CASRGSLNTEAFF.

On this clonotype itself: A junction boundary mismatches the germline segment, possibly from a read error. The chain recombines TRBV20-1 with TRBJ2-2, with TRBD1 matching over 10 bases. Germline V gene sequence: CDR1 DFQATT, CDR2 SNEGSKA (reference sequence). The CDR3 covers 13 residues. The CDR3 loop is CSAPGQGDGELLF. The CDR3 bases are TGCAGTGCTCCCGGACAGGGGGACGGGGAGCTGCTTTTT.

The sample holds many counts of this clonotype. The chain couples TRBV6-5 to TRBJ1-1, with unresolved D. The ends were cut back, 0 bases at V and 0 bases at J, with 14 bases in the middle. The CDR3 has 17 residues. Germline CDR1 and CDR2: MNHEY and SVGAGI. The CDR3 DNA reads TGTGCCAGCAGTTACTCTGGAGCGGAAGGTCTGAACACTGAAGCTTTCTTT. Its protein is CASSYSGAEGLNTEAFF.

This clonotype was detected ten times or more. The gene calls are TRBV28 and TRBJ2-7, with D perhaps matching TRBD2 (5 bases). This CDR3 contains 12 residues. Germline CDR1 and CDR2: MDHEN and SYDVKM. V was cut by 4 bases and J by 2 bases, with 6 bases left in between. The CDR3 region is CASSWETYEQYF. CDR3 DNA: TGTGCCAGCAGTTGGGAGACCTACGAGCAGTACTTC.

CDR3 coding DNA: TGCGCCAGCAGCCAAACCCAAATCGGACAGGGGGTAATCTACGAGCAGTACTTC. This codes for CASSQTQIGQGVIYEQYF. V usage is TRBV4-1 and J usage is TRBJ2-7; TRBD1 matches 10 bases. Trimming cost V 2 bases and J 3 bases; bases outside gene matches: 13. Germline V CDR1 and CDR2: MGHRA, YSYEKL. This CDR3 contains 18 residues.

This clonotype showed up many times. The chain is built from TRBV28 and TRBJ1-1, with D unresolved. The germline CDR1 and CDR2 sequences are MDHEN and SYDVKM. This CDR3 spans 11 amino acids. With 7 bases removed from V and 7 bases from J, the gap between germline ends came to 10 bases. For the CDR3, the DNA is TGTGCCAGCAAGAACGCCATTGAAGCTTTCTTT. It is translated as CASKNAIEAFF.

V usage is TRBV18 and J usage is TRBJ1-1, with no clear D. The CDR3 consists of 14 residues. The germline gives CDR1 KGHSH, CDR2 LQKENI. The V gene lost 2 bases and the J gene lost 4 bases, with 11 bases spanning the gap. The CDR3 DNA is TGTGCCAGCTCACCATCGGGCAGACCCACTGAAGCTTTCTTT. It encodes CASSPSGRPTEAFF.

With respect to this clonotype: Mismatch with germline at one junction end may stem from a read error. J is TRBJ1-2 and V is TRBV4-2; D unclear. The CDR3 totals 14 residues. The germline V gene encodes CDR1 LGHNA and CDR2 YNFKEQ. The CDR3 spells CTSSQGLLNYGYTF. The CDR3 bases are TGTACCAGCAGCCAAGGCCTGCTTAACTATGGCTACACCTTC.